This T cell receptor beta chain was captured in a study of Graves' ophthalmopathy and Graves' hyperthyroidism (dated by TCRdb to 2017 to 2018). With respect to the entire study: Hyperthyroidism was defined as stable when no progression to ophthalmopathy occurred within 18 months of follow-up. The study used TCR beta repertoire signatures to distinguish Graves' ophthalmopathy from Graves' hyperthyroidism and to predict progression to ophthalmopathy. In total, some 140 blood samples were TCR-sequenced: 40 to 45 ophthalmopathy, under 80 hyperthyroidism and about 17 hyperthyroidism-to-ophthalmopathy patients. To explore V-J signatures that separate ophthalmopathy from hyperthyroidism, a discovery set of about a hundred patients was enrolled, consisting of under 50 with ophthalmopathy and some 56 with stable hyperthyroidism. An independent validation cohort comprised some 18 hyperthyroidism patients and 15 to 17 patients who later progressed from hyperthyroidism to ophthalmopathy. In five to seven hyperthyroidism patients, T-cell repertoires of thyroid tissue and blood were compared. Following sampling, methimazole starting at 30 mg daily was administered to hyperthyroidism patients, and high-dose intravenous methylprednisolone was administered to ophthalmopathy patients. What the authors observed across the whole study: In validation, the model predicted ophthalmopathy progression with 70.59% sensitivity and about 77% specificity; eleven to twelve predicted patients were CT-confirmed with GO in a median of 6.5 months. Sample size was not statistically predetermined, and group allocation was not concealed from the investigators. Among expanded thyroid clonotypes with frequency above 0.001, most also showed up in blood, which suggests that blood repertoires may reflect the thyroid immune response. The 13-signature model separated ophthalmopathy from stable hyperthyroidism with 85% to 90% sensitivity and almost 84% specificity in cross-validation, and 80%/75% in the test set.

V gives up 6 bases and J gives up 5 bases, and the segment between their germline ends measures 11 bases. CDR3 length: 12 amino acids, cysteine to phenylalanine. Only CDR3 DNA is held: 36 bases, read in frame from base 1. A remark on this clonotype: The antigen it binds to is not known. There are no base qualities to consult, and no much larger clone falls within one base.

Hyperthyroidism patients were newly diagnosed, were aged 18 to 65 years, and had a disease duration under 2 months. Patients with other autoimmune diseases, uncontrolled infections, pregnancy or lactation were excluded from the study. Diagnosis relied on clinical symptoms, serum thyroxine, TRAb, thyroid ultrasound and orbital computed tomography. Total RNA was extracted with Trizol reagent and quality-checked on an Agilent 2100 Bioanalyzer. For repertoire sequencing, TCR beta CDR3 regions were amplified from RNA transcripts. A first-round RT-PCR used HTBI primers with the Qiagen OneStep RT-PCR kit, followed by a second-round multiplex PCR, size selection and purification. The libraries underwent paired-end sequencing with 100 bp reads on an Illumina HiSeq2000. The original pipeline was this. SOAPnuke was used to process the reads, removing any read that contained adapters or uncalled bases, had a mean Phred below 15, or lacked an exact match to the constant primer or identifier. COPE v1.2.5 was used to merge high-quality paired reads. Clonotypes were defined as unique nucleotide sequences and were aligned to IMGT TRB V, D and J references using MiTCR v1.1. The analysis was limited to V-J combinations with a frequency above 0.0001, which together covered 99.2% of the repertoires. For each V-J combination, a TCR clonal expansion and chaos score was defined as F50 clonal expansion divided by the chaos observed in the TCRdist matrix. Welch's t-statistics and random forest were used to narrow the features down to more than 10 V-J combinations, which were then fed into a naive Bayes classifier. Thyroid-blood repertoire similarity was quantified with the Morisita-Horn index. TCRdb's own reprocessing of the public reads used fastp at Q25 and MiXCR and kept productive beta chains. All rows with the same CDR3 protein become a single entry with the most common DNA and genes. The V and J calls and clone size are TCRdb's, not the authors'. This sample holds around 1,200,000 distinct CDR3 sequences; 35% to 40% were observed only once. 11% of the sample rests with the top ten.

The source of this sequence is an adult man with Graves' hyperthyroidism. Sequencing used peripheral blood or thyroid tissue (not recorded which). The chain is made from TRBV12-3 or TRBV12-4 and TRBJ2-7; no confident D gene assignment can be made. The DNA reads TGTGCCAGCAGCTCCTATACTGACGAGCAGTACTTC. The encoded protein is CASSSYTDEQYF.